Listed below are T cell receptor beta chains from one sample, sequenced in a study of Ad26.COV2.S vaccination and SARS-CoV-2 variants. Assay used: immunoSEQ multiplex PCR; TCRdb lists only in-frame clones, some missing. The profile covers 350,000 to 550,000 clones, with roughly nine tenths appearing a single time and 2.5% to 3% taken by the ten largest. The sample consisted of peripheral blood, taken in a trial of Ad26.COV2.S vaccine versus placebo. Receptors were obtained from a person aged 18 to 65 who received the Ad26.COV2.S COVID-19 vaccine or a placebo. CDR3s include the opening cysteine and the closing phenylalanine or tryptophan.

cdr3_aa	v_call	j_call
CSASIPGGIGAEAFF	TRBV20-1	TRBJ1-1
CASSPDPSGETQYF	TRBV4-3	TRBJ2-5
CASSLDYNEQFF	TRBV7-3	TRBJ2-1
CASSDSGAGTGELFF	TRBV2	TRBJ2-2
CASSVGGYLWEQYF	TRBV2	TRBJ2-7
CASSLGTGHQPQHF	TRBV7-2	TRBJ1-5
CASSGRYNEQFF	TRBV9	TRBJ2-1
CASSAHTTYNSPLHF	TRBV21-1	TRBJ1-6
CASSYSISGRGPQHF	TRBV6-5	TRBJ1-5
CASSTWTGNSPLHF	TRBV4-3	TRBJ1-6
CASSVGSRGYTF	TRBV9	TRBJ1-2
CASARDRGRTYEQYF	TRBV12-5	TRBJ2-7
CASSPIDGREWTVTQYF	TRBV18	TRBJ2-3
CASSGTVNTGELFF	TRBV7-6	TRBJ2-2
CASGQGLAAQEEFF	TRBV12-5	TRBJ2-1
CASSVAGAERTDTQYF	TRBV9	TRBJ2-3
CASSLAWQGYSPLHF	TRBV7-2	TRBJ1-6
CASSVLPGQGYTF	TRBV5-1	TRBJ1-2
CASRGQASGNTIYF	TRBV11-3	TRBJ1-3
CASSERRGDNEKLFF	TRBV6-1	TRBJ1-4
CASSQVRQGWNTEAFF	TRBV4-3	TRBJ1-1
CAWMPGTGYNYGYTF	TRBV30	TRBJ1-2
CASRGTGFNQPQHF	TRBV2	TRBJ1-5
CASSLDRRRDSGRGRTQYF	TRBV11-2	TRBJ2-3
CATSRGRGASNQPQHF	TRBV15	TRBJ1-5
CASSWAENTEAFF	TRBV5-6	TRBJ1-1
CASRYRDTGELFF	TRBV7-9	TRBJ2-2
CASSQDTARYEQYF	TRBV14	TRBJ2-7
CASSVGQGNYNEQFF	TRBV9	TRBJ2-1
CASTLTPQETQYF	TRBV12-3/TRBV12-4	TRBJ2-5
CASSQGGLADGELFF	TRBV3-1/TRBV3-2	TRBJ2-2
CASSGDRGSALHF	TRBV5-1	TRBJ1-6
CASSLGSDTQYF	TRBV12-3/TRBV12-4	TRBJ2-3
CASSRRSEGNTEAFF	TRBV5-4	TRBJ1-1
CAIKGGGGETQYF	TRBV10-3	TRBJ2-5
CASSLGHQSVETQYF	TRBV5-1	TRBJ2-5
CASSLGHTTTGHNEQFF	TRBV7-9	TRBJ2-1
CASSIGFGNTIYF	TRBV6-5	TRBJ1-3
CASSPGARPNTEAFF	TRBV28	TRBJ1-1
CASSPTGSLTPLHF	TRBV7-2	TRBJ1-6
CASSLGLWQGYGYTF	TRBV13	TRBJ1-2
CASRRDFTDTQYF	TRBV7-2	TRBJ2-3
CASSPHLPTGGNSPLHF	TRBV9	TRBJ1-6